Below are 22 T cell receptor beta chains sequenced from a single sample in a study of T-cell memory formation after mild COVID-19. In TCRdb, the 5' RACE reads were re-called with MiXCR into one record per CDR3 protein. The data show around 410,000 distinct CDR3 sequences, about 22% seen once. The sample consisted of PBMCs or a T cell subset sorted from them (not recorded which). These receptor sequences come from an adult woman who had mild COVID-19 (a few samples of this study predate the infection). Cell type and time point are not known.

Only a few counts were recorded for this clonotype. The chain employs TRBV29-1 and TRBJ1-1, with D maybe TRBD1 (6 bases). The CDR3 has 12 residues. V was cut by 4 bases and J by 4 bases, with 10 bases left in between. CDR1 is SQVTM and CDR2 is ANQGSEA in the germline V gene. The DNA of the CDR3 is TGCAGCGTTGGGGCAGGGGTCACTGAAGCTTTCTTT. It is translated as CSVGAGVTEAFF.

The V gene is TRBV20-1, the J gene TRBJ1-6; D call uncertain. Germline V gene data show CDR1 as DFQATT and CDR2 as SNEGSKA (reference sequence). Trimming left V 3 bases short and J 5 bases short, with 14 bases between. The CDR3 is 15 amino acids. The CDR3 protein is CSARALEGDNSPLHF. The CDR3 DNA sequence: TGCAGTGCTAGGGCTCTGGAGGGCGATAATTCACCCCTCCACTTT.

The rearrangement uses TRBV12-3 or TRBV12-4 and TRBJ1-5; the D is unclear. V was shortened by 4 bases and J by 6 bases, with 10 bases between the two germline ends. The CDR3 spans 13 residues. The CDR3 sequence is CASSSLAAQPQHF. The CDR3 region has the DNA TGTGCCAGCAGTTCCCTGGCGGCTCAGCCCCAGCATTTT.

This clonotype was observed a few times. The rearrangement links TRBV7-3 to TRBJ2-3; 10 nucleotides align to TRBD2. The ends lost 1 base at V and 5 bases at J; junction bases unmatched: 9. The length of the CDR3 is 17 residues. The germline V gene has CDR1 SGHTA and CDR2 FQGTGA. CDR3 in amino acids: CASSLSGGLAPRDTQYF. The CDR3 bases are TGTGCCAGCAGCTTAAGCGGGGGACTAGCGCCGAGAGATACGCAGTATTTT.

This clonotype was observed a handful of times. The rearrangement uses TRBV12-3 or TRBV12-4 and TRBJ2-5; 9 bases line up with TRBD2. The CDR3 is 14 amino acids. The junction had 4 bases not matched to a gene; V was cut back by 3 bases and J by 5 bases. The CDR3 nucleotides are TGTGCCAGCAGTTTTGGGACTAGCCAGGAGACCCAGTACTTC. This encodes CASSFGTSQETQYF.

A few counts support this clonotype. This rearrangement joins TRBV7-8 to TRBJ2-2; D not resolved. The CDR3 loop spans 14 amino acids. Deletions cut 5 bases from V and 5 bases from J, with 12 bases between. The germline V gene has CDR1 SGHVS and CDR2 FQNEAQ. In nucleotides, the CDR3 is TGTGCCAGCAGCACCCGGACCGGAACCGGGGAGCTGTTTTTT. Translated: CASSTRTGTGELFF.

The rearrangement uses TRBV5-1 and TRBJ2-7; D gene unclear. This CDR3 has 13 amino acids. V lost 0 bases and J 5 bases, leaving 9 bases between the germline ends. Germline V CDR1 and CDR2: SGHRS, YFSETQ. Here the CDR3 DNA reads TGCGCCAGCAGCTTGGTACGATTTGACGAGCAGTACTTC. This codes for CASSLVRFDEQYF.

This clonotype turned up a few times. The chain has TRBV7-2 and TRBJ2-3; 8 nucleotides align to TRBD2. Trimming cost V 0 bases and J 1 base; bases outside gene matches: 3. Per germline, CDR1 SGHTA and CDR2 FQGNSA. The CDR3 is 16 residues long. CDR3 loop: CASSLAGAGGTDTQYF. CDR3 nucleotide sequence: TGTGCCAGCAGCTTAGCGGGAGCGGGGGGCACAGATACGCAGTATTTT.

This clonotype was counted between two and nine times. The CDR3 nucleotides are TGCAGTGCTTGGAGCTACGAGCAGTACTTC. It translates to CSAWSYEQYF. The rearrangement uses TRBV20-1 and TRBJ2-7; the D is unclear. CDR1 and CDR2 from the germline V gene are DFQATT and SNEGSKA (reference sequence). There are 10 residues in the CDR3. V was shortened by 5 bases and J by 3 bases, with 5 bases between the two germline ends.

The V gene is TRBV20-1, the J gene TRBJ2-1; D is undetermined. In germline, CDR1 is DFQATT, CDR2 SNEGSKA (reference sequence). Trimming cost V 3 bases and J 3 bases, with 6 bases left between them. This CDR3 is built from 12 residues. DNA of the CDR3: TGCAGTGCTAGGGGCGGCTACAATGAGCAGTTCTTC. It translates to CSARGGYNEQFF.

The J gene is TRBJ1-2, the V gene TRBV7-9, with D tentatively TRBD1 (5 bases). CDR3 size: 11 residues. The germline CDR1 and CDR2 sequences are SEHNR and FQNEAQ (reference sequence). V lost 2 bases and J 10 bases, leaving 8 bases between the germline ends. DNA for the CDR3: TGTGCCAGCAGCTTAAGGGGCATCTACACCTTC. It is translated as CASSLRGIYTF.

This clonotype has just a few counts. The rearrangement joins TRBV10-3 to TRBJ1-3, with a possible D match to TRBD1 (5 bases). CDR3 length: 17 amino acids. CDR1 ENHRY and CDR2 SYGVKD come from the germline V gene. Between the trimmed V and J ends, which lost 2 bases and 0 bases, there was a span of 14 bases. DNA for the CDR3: TGTGCCATCAGTGAGAGGGGCCCGACTTCCTCTGGAAACACCATATATTTT. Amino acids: CAISERGPTSSGNTIYF.

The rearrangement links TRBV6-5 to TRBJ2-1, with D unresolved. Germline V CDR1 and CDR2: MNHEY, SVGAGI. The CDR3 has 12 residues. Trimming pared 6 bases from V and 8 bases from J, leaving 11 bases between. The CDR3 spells CASSSGAYEQFF. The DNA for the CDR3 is TGTGCCAGCAGCTCAGGAGCCTATGAGCAGTTCTTC.

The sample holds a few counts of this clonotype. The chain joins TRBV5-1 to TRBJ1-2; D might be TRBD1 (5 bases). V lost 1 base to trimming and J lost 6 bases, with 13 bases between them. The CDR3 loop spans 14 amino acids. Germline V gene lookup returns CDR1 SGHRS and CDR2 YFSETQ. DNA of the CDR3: TGCGCCAGCAGCTTGACCCTGGGGGAGGATGGCTACACCTTC. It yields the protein CASSLTLGEDGYTF.

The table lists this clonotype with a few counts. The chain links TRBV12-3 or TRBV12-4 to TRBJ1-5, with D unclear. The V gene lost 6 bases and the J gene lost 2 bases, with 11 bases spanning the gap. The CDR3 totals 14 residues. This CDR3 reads CASSEGRGNQPQHF. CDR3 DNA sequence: TGTGCCAGCAGCGAGGGAAGAGGCAATCAGCCCCAGCATTTT.

For the CDR3, the DNA is TGTGCCAGCAGCCTTTATAGGACAGGGGGAAGGAACACCATATATTTT. Encoded protein: CASSLYRTGGRNTIYF. V usage is TRBV12-3 or TRBV12-4 and J usage is TRBJ1-3; 10 nucleotides match TRBD1. Losses at the gene ends were 6 bases for V and 7 bases for J; bases not matched to a gene: 12. There are 16 residues in the CDR3.

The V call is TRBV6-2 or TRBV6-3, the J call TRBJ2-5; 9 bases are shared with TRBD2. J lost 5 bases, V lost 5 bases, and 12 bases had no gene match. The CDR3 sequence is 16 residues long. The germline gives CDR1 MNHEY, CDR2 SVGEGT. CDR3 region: CASSARVSGRGETQYF. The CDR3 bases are TGTGCCAGCAGTGCCCGAGTTAGCGGGAGAGGGGAGACCCAGTACTTC.

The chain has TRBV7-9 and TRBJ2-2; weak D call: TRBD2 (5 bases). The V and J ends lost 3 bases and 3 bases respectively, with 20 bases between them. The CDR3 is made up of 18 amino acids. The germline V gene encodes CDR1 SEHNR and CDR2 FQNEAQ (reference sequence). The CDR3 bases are TGTGCCAGCAGCTTGGCGACGGTAGGGAGCCGAGACACCGGGGAGCTGTTTTTT. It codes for CASSLATVGSRDTGELFF.

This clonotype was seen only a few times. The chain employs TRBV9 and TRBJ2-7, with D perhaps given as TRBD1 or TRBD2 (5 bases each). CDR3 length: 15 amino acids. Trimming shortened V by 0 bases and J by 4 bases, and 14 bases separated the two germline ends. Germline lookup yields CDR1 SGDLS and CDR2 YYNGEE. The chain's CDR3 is CASSVGDGVAYEQYF. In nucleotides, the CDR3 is TGTGCCAGCAGCGTAGGGGACGGGGTGGCGTACGAGCAGTACTTC.

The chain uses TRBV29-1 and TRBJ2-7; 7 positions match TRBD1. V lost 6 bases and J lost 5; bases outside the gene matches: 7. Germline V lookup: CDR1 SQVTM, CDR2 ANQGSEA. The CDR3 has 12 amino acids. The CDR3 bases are TGCAGCGTAACTGACAGGGTCGACGAGCAGTACTTC. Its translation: CSVTDRVDEQYF.

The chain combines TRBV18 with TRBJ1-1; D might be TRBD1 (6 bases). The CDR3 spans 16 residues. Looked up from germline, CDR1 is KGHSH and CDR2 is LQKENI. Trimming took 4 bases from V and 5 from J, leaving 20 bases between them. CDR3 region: CASSRSSGGATTEAFF. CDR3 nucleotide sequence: TGTGCCAGCTCACGATCGAGTGGGGGGGCGACGACTGAAGCTTTCTTT.

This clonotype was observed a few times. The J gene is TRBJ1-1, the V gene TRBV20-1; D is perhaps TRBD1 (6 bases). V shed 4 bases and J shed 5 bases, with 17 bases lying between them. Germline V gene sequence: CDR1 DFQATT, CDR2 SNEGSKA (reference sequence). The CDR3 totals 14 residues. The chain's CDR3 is CSANGGGLRTEAFF. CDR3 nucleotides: TGCAGTGCTAACGGGGGCGGGCTGAGGACTGAAGCTTTCTTT.